Below are 6 T cell receptor beta chains sequenced from a single sample in a study of a mutant IDH1 vaccine in newly diagnosed glioma. No antigen has been assigned to these receptors. Only in-frame clones appear in the TCRdb table, and some are missing; sequencing was by immunoSEQ multiplex PCR. The data contain 100,000 to 150,000 clones, around three quarters of them singletons. Time point meaning: week 11, during vaccination. In every dose of vaccine, 300 ug of mutant IDH1 20-mer peptide was given alongside topical imiquimod. The sequencing used PBMCs, collected from a glioma patient whose treatment included an IDH1 peptide vaccine. These receptors originate from a man aged 35-49 years with glioma.

This clone came up a few times. The chain uses TRBV6-6 and TRBJ1-5; D remains unclear. CDR1 is MNHNY and CDR2 is SVGAGI in the germline V gene (reference sequence). Trimming removed 0 bases from V and 0 bases from J, with 6 bases in between. This CDR3 comprises 15 residues. CDR3 in amino acids: CASSYSVVSNQPQHF. The CDR3 DNA reads as TGTGCCAGCAGTTACTCGGTAGTTAGCAATCAGCCCCAGCATTTT.

The V gene is TRBV9, the J gene TRBJ1-6; a possible D gene is TRBD1 (5 bases). This CDR3 spans 14 amino acids. Trimming cost V 0 bases and J 8 bases, with 9 bases left between them. The germline CDR1 and CDR2 sequences are SGDLS and YYNGEE. The CDR3 protein is CASSVAQDDSPLHF. For the CDR3, the DNA is TGTGCCAGCAGCGTAGCACAGGATGATTCACCCCTCCACTTT.

The gene calls are TRBV4-2 and TRBJ2-1; D is unresolved. The CDR3 runs to 16 residues. Trimming removed 4 bases at V and 2 bases at J, with 15 bases between. Germline assignment: CDR1 LGHNA and CDR2 YNFKEQ. The CDR3 loop is CASSLENTGAYNEQFF. The CDR3 DNA follows: TGTGCCAGCAGCCTTGAGAATACTGGTGCCTACAATGAGCAGTTCTTC.

The CDR3 region has the DNA TGTGCCAGCAGAGCAACCACAGATACGCAGTATTTT. Protein: CASRATTDTQYF. V is TRBV6-6 and J is TRBJ2-3; D gene ambiguous. The germline V gene has CDR1 MNHNY and CDR2 SVGAGI (reference sequence). The CDR3 covers 12 residues. V dropped 6 bases and J dropped 2 bases, with 6 bases sitting between them.

A few counts support this clone. The V and J genes are TRBV27 and TRBJ1-5; 8 nucleotides match TRBD1. The J segment lost 6 bases and the V segment lost 6 bases, leaving 10 bases of the junction unmatched. Germline loops: CDR1 MNHEY, CDR2 SMNVEV (reference sequence). The CDR3 covers 15 residues. CDR3 nucleotides: TGTGCCAGCAGCCCCCGGGACAGGATAATTCAGCCCCAGCATTTT. Translating it yields CASSPRDRIIQPQHF.

This rearrangement joins TRBV19 to TRBJ2-7, with 9 bases aligning to TRBD2. Germline assignment: CDR1 LNHDA and CDR2 SQIVND (reference sequence). Trimming took 5 bases from V and 5 from J; bases not matched to a gene: 13. This CDR3 comprises 16 residues. The CDR3 DNA reads TGTGCCAGTAGTCCGCAGCGGGGGGTGCGTGGCGACGAGCAGTACTTC. Protein: CASSPQRGVRGDEQYF. Full variable domain (missing parts from reference TRBV19 and TRBJ2-7): DGGITQSPKYLFRKEGQNVTLSCEQNLNHDAMYWYRQDPGQGLRLIYYSQIVNDFQKGDIAEGYSVSREKKESFPLTVTSAQKNPTAFYLCASSPQRGVRGDEQYFGPGTRLTVT.